These 11 T cell receptor beta chains were all obtained from the same sample, sequenced in a study of T cell changes during pregnancy in multiple sclerosis. The data were produced by immunoSEQ multiplex PCR, yet TCRdb's version contains in-frame clones alone and is incomplete. The sample has 100,000 or so clones, roughly 91% seen once; the top ten hold approximately 4.7%. The sequences come from peripheral blood, collected in the first trimester of pregnancy. These receptors all come from a female donor with multiple sclerosis, enrolled in a pregnancy study.

The J gene is TRBJ2-1, the V gene TRBV4-1; 15 nucleotides match TRBD2. Losses at the gene ends were 1 base for V and 2 bases for J; bases not matched to a gene: 0. This CDR3 contains 17 residues. Germline V CDR1 and CDR2: MGHRA, YSYEKL. The CDR3 DNA is TGCGCCAGCAGCCAAGGGACTAGCGGGGGGGCCTACAATGAGCAGTTCTTC. Amino acids: CASSQGTSGGAYNEQFF.

This chain joins TRBV7-9 and TRBJ2-5, with TRBD2 matching over 8 bases. This CDR3 is 17 amino acids long. Trimming at V came to 1 base and at J to 5 bases, leaving 12 bases not matched to a gene. The germline gives CDR1 SEHNR, CDR2 FQNEAQ (reference sequence). The CDR3 coding sequence is TGTGCCAGCAGCTTAGGGAGCGGGGGCGGATCGGGGGAGACCCAGTACTTC. Its protein is CASSLGSGGGSGETQYF.

This rearrangement joins TRBV18 to TRBJ2-1; TRBD2 aligns across 7 bases. Germline V gene lookup returns CDR1 KGHSH and CDR2 LQKENI. Trimming removed 6 bases from V and 10 bases from J; junction bases left unmatched: 6. The CDR3 is made up of 12 amino acids. This chain's CDR3 is CASSGWEGEQFF. CDR3 DNA sequence: TGTGCCAGCTCGGGTTGGGAGGGCGAGCAGTTCTTC.

V and J are TRBV6-5 and TRBJ1-1, with 7 nucleotides matching TRBD1. V lost 7 bases, J lost 6 bases, and 8 bases stayed unmatched. The CDR3 is 13 residues long. From germline, CDR1 is MNHEY and CDR2 SVGAGI. The CDR3 spells CASTPGQMSEAFF. For the CDR3, the DNA is TGTGCCAGCACTCCGGGACAGATGTCTGAAGCTTTCTTT.

This clone was observed once. The rearrangement uses TRBV6-5 and TRBJ1-4; D unclear. The CDR3 is 14 residues long. V was pared by 5 bases and J by 8 bases, with 15 bases between. Germline CDR1 reads MNHEY; CDR2 reads SVGAGI. CDR3 in DNA: TGTGCCAGCAGTCCAGGATCAAATAGAGAAAAACTGTTTTTT. As protein: CASSPGSNREKLFF.

V gene TRBV6-5 combines with J gene TRBJ1-2, with D possibly matching TRBD1 (6 bases). The germline V and J ends were trimmed by 6 bases and 4 bases, with 15 bases remaining between them. The CDR3 is 14 amino acids. CDR1 is MNHEY and CDR2 is SVGAGI in the germline V gene. CDR3 nucleotides: TGTGCCAGCAGCCCTGCGGGGGGCCGCTATGGCTACACCTTC. Translation gives CASSPAGGRYGYTF.

The chain is built from TRBV2 and TRBJ2-3, with TRBD1 matching over 7 bases. The ends lost 5 bases at V and 4 bases at J; junction bases unmatched: 3. The CDR3 length is 13 residues. Per germline, CDR1 SNHLY and CDR2 FYNNEI. CDR3 coding DNA: TGTGCCAGCAGTTCCGGACAGGCAGATACGCAGTATTTT. It is translated as CASSSGQADTQYF.

This chain connects TRBV7-3 to TRBJ2-3; 9 bases agree with TRBD2. Germline loops: CDR1 SGHTA, CDR2 FQGTGA. Trimming cost V 2 bases and J 9 bases; bases outside gene matches: 9. The CDR3 length is 15 residues. The CDR3 loop reads CASSLSAGGSGTQYF. DNA of the CDR3: TGTGCCAGCAGCTTATCAGCGGGGGGCTCAGGGACGCAGTATTTT.

The chain has TRBV19 and TRBJ1-4; no definite D call. The CDR3 totals 12 residues. Germline V gives CDR1 LNHDA, CDR2 SQIVND (reference sequence). Trimming removed 5 bases from V and 10 bases from J, with 11 bases in between. CDR3 sequence (DNA): TGTGCCAGTAGTCCCTTCCTCGGAAAACTGTTTTTT. Translation: CASSPFLGKLFF.

This chain uses TRBV19 with TRBJ1-1; perhaps TRBD1 as D (5 bases). This CDR3 contains 20 residues. V was shortened by 0 bases and J by 0 bases, with 23 bases between the two germline ends. Germline V CDR1 and CDR2: LNHDA, SQIVND (reference sequence). The CDR3 nucleotides are TGTGCCAGTAGTATAGAGGGTCGGGCAGGGTGGGATGGCGTGAACACTGAAGCTTTCTTT. This encodes CASSIEGRAGWDGVNTEAFF.

This chain uses TRBV7-9 with TRBJ1-1; no clear D gene. V gave up 10 bases and J gave up 1 base, with 13 bases separating them. Germline CDR1 is SEHNR and CDR2 is FQNEAQ (reference sequence). The CDR3 has 13 residues. The CDR3 sequence: CATRVQPNTEAFF. The DNA of the CDR3 is TGTGCCACCCGGGTCCAACCGAACACTGAAGCTTTCTTT.